The clone carrying this T cell receptor beta chain was counted at least ten times. As yet, its antigen is unknown. In germline, CDR1 is MNHNS, CDR2 SASEGT. The CDR3 sequence is 14 residues long. V dropped 6 bases and J dropped 3 bases, with 15 bases sitting between them. The data stem from a study of identical twins. MiXCR, run by TCRdb on the 5' RACE reads, gives a single entry per CDR3 protein. Seen here are about 660,000 distinct CDR3 sequences, roughly 8% observed once, and the top ten hold approximately 0.94%. Study results and limitations: Sharing of beta out-of-frame sequences by twins showed a weaker excess.

Separately, the same data were catalogued under a study of yellow fever vaccine responses in identical twins.

Sequenced material: PBMCs. The chain employs TRBV6-1 and TRBJ2-7; a weak D match, TRBD2 (6 bases). This clonotype was sampled from a woman aged 18-29 years in good health. CDR3 residues: CASRILAGDYEQYF. The CDR3 region has the DNA TGTGCCAGCAGAATACTAGCCGGGGACTACGAGCAGTACTTC.